What follows are 4 T cell receptor beta chains derived from one specimen sequenced in a study of tumor and adjacent non-tumor tissue in lung cancer. TCRbeta libraries were built with three rounds of nested PCR, modified from ARM-PCR. Each CDR3 protein gets one entry after TCRdb re-called the multiplex PCR reads with MiXCR. Of approximately 79,000 distinct CDR3 sequences listed, roughly two thirds are singletons. The template was RNA from unsorted bulk tissue. Sequenced material: lung tumor tissue. These receptors were obtained from a woman between 40 and 55 years old with non-small cell lung cancer.

A word on this clonotype: The junction shows a germline mismatch at one end, possibly a read error. The J gene is TRBJ1-6, the V gene TRBV11-2; D remains unclear. CDR3 size: 13 residues. The germline V gene encodes CDR1 SGHAT and CDR2 FQNNGV. CDR3 in DNA: TGTGCCAGCAGCCATGTGGAGAATTCACCGCTCCACTTT. Translating gives CASSHVENSPLHF.

This clonotype was observed many times. The chain recombines TRBV6-6 with TRBJ2-3, with TRBD2 matching over 8 bases. V shed 2 bases and J 3 bases; nucleotides not matched to a gene: 13. The CDR3 contains 18 residues. Per germline, CDR1 MNHNY and CDR2 SVGAGI (reference sequence). CDR3 coding DNA: TGTGCCAGCAGTTACCCATCGGGAGGGAACGGTGAGACAGATACGCAGTATTTT. It encodes CASSYPSGGNGETDTQYF.

Comment on this clonotype: A much larger clone lies one base from this, so it may be a read error. The rearrangement uses TRBV14 and TRBJ2-1; the match to TRBD1 covers 8 bases. Germline V gene sequence: CDR1 SGHDN, CDR2 FVKESK. The CDR3 spans 17 residues. The CDR3 DNA sequence: TGTGTCAGCAGCCGCCCCGGACAGGGAGCCTCCTACAATGAGCAGTTCTTC. This gives the protein CVSSRPGQGASYNEQFF.

Note on this clonotype: A clone one base away is much larger, so this may be a read error. Because it lacks the conserved phenylalanine or tryptophan at the end, this CDR3 is likely a read error. V gene TRBV6-4 combines with J gene TRBJ2-1; TRBD2 might be the D (6 bases). The V gene lost 4 bases and the J gene lost 3 bases, with 16 bases spanning the gap. The CDR3 spans 16 residues. In germline, CDR1 is MRHNA, CDR2 SNTAGT. The CDR3 here is CASSGKGGGNYNEQFL. In nucleotides, the CDR3 is TGTGCCAGCAGTGGAAAAGGCGGAGGGAACTACAATGAGCAGTTCTTA.